A selection of T cell receptor beta chains follows, all from one sample in a study of OX40 agonist ivuxolimab in advanced cancers. Only in-frame clones appear in the TCRdb table, and some are missing; sequencing was by immunoSEQ multiplex PCR. The data show around 10,000 clones, nearly 80% seen once. The source material was CD4+ or CD8+ T cells sorted from blood, sampled in a trial of the OX40 agonist ivuxolimab. These TCRs come from an adult with an advanced solid tumor such as melanoma, head and neck, liver or kidney cancer. Both conserved end residues are part of each CDR3. D genes are given only for firm matches. Expanded clones get a size class; other rows say once, few or many, or leave the size out.

cdr3_length clone_size d_call j_call v_call cdr3_nt cdr3_aa
16 once TRBD2 TRBJ2-5 TRBV7-8 TGTGCCAGCAGCTTAACCAGCGGGGGAAACCAAGAGACCCAGTACTTC CASSLTSGGNQETQYF
14 medium-sized . TRBJ1-2 TRBV27 TGTGCCAGCAGTTTCGGGCAGGGAATCTATGGCTACACCTTC CASSFGQGIYGYTF
15 few . TRBJ1-2 TRBV6-5 TGTGCCAGCAGTTACTCCGCAGGGGCGGAGAGGGGCTACACCTTC CASSYSAGAERGYTF
14 . . TRBJ2-5 TRBV21-1 TGTGCCAGCAGCAGTATCCGGCAGCAAGAGACCCAGTACTTC CASSSIRQQETQYF
14 medium-sized . TRBJ2-1 TRBV7-9 TGTGCCAGCAGCCCCCCACAGAACCACAATGAGCAGTTCTTC CASSPPQNHNEQFF
14 . . TRBJ2-7 TRBV6-5 TGTGCCAGCAGTTCGGGAAGGGAGCCCTACGAGCAGTACTTC CASSSGREPYEQYF
13 . . TRBJ1-1 TRBV6-6 TGTGCCAGCAGTAGCCAGACGAACACTGAAGCTTTCTTT CASSSQTNTEAFF
16 . . TRBJ2-1 TRBV27 TGTGCCAGCAGACCCTTAGGCAGTGGCTCCTACAATGAGCAGTTCTTC CASRPLGSGSYNEQFF
15 . TRBD2 TRBJ2-7 TRBV4-3 TGCGCCAGCAGCCAAGAGGCAGGGAGGGCCTACGAGCAGTACTTC CASSQEAGRAYEQYF
17 . TRBD2 TRBJ2-3 TRBV5-1 TGCGCCAGCAGCCCGACCGGGACTACCGGGTACTCAGATACGCAGTATTTT CASSPTGTTGYSDTQYF
14 . . TRBJ2-7 TRBV7-9 TGTGCCAGCAGCCAACATTTAGGGCCCAACGAGCAGTACTTC CASSQHLGPNEQYF
16 . TRBD1 TRBJ1-4 TRBV7-9 TGTGCCAGCAGCTTAGTGACAGGGAGTGGAAATGAAAAACTGTTTTTT CASSLVTGSGNEKLFF
12 medium-sized . TRBJ2-7 TRBV7-8 TGTGCCTGCCGGACGGACCACTACGAGCAGTACTTC CACRTDHYEQYF
13 once TRBD1 TRBJ1-2 TRBV29-1 TGCAGCGACTGGGACAGAGGCGACTATGGCTACACCTTC CSDWDRGDYGYTF
17 . . TRBJ1-2 TRBV14 TGTGCCAGCAGCCGCATACCCCGGGACACCCAAGGGAGTGGCTACACCTTC CASSRIPRDTQGSGYTF
16 medium-sized . TRBJ2-2 TRBV6-4 TGTGCCAGCAGTGACTCGTCGTCCAGGTCCACCGGGGAGCTGTTTTTT CASSDSSSRSTGELFF
17 . . TRBJ2-1 TRBV9 TGTGCCAGCAGCGTAGCCCGCACCCGGGCGCCTAACAATGAGCAGTTCTTC CASSVARTRAPNNEQFF
15 few . TRBJ2-7 TRBV9 TGTGCCAGCAGCCCTTGGGGCCGGGGCTCGGGCGAGCAGTACTTC CASSPWGRGSGEQYF
15 . . TRBJ2-1 TRBV28 TGTGCCAGCAGTTTACTAGCTCCCTCCTACAATGAGCAGTTCTTC CASSLLAPSYNEQFF
14 . . TRBJ2-7 TRBV7-8 TGTGCCAGCAGCTTACAGGGGTCGACCTACGAGCAGTACTTC CASSLQGSTYEQYF
15 . . TRBJ1-1 TRBV19 TGTGCCAGTAGTTCGTACAGGGAGTTGAACACTGAAGCTTTCTTT CASSSYRELNTEAFF
13 few . TRBJ1-2 TRBV6-1 TGTGCCAGCAGTGAACGGAGAAACTATGGCTACACCTTC CASSERRNYGYTF
15 . . TRBJ1-5 TRBV7-8 TGTGCCAGCAGCTTAGTAGGGAGTAGCAATCAGCCCCAGCATTTT CASSLVGSSNQPQHF
15 medium-sized . TRBJ2-5 TRBV28 TGTGCCAGCAGTTTAGGATGGAGCGGAAAAGAGACCCAGTACTTC CASSLGWSGKETQYF
13 . . TRBJ2-1 TRBV29-1 TGCAGCGTTGTTGGTGGCTCTAACAATGAGCAGTTCTTC CSVVGGSNNEQFF
12 . . TRBJ1-1 TRBV7-9 TGTGCCTGCGCGACGGGGAACACTGAAGCTTTCTTT CACATGNTEAFF
14 . . TRBJ2-1 TRBV27 TGTGCCAGCAGTTGGAGGGCCGGGGTTCATGAGCAGTTCTTC CASSWRAGVHEQFF
14 . TRBD1 TRBJ2-7 TRBV15 TGTGCCACCAGCAGGGACAGGGGGGCCTACGAGCAGTACTTC CATSRDRGAYEQYF
18 few . TRBJ2-5 TRBV14 TGTGCCAGCAGCTATACCGAGTTATCTACAGGGTCTCAAGAGACCCAGTACTTC CASSYTELSTGSQETQYF
13 once . TRBJ2-1 TRBV6-1 TGTGCCAGCAGTGTGAGGACCTACAATGAGCAGTTCTTC CASSVRTYNEQFF
15 . . TRBJ2-3 TRBV21-1 TGTGCCAGCAGCAAGAGGGCAGGGGGCACAGATACGCAGTATTTT CASSKRAGGTDTQYF
15 . TRBD1 TRBJ2-7 TRBV19 TGTGCCAGTAGTTCCGGGACAGGGGGCGGATACGAGCAGTACTTC CASSSGTGGGYEQYF
15 once . TRBJ2-2 TRBV7-9 TGTGCCAGCAGCTCGCCGGGACACAACACCGGGGAGCTGTTTTTT CASSSPGHNTGELFF
13 . . TRBJ1-1 TRBV28 TGTGCCAGCAGTCTGGGCGGGGGACCTGAAGCTTTCTTT CASSLGGGPEAFF
14 . . TRBJ2-7 TRBV6-5 TGTGCCAGCAGCCCCGGGGTAGCGACGTACGAGCAGTACTTC CASSPGVATYEQYF
12 . . TRBJ2-7 TRBV29-1 TGCAGCGTTGAGACTTTCTCCTACGAGCAGTACTTC CSVETFSYEQYF
12 once . TRBJ2-7 TRBV2 TGTGCCAGCAGAGGGACATACTACGAGCAGTACTTC CASRGTYYEQYF
13 . TRBD1 TRBJ2-7 TRBV7-6 TGTGCCAGCAGCTCAGGGGGCATATACGAGCAGTACTTC CASSSGGIYEQYF
20 . TRBD2 TRBJ2-1 TRBV10-3 TGTGCCATCAGTGGCGCTAGCGGGAGGGCCAGCCCGAGCTCCTACAATGAGCAGTTCTTC CAISGASGRASPSSYNEQFF
13 . . TRBJ2-7 TRBV7-2 TGTGCCAGCAGCTTATATCACAGCTACGAGCAGTACTTC CASSLYHSYEQYF
21 . . TRBJ2-3 TRBV27 TGTGCCAGCAGTTTAGTACGGGAGTTGGTAGGGTCCCTTGTCTCGACAGATACGCAGTATTTT CASSLVRELVGSLVSTDTQYF
15 . TRBD2 TRBJ2-7 TRBV13 TGTGCCAGCAGCTTAGAAATAGCGGGAACGTACGAGCAGTACTTC CASSLEIAGTYEQYF
14 . TRBD2 TRBJ2-7 TRBV5-1 TGCGCCAGCACCCTAGCGGGAGCGTCCTACGAGCAGTACTTC CASTLAGASYEQYF
11 . . TRBJ1-3 TRBV10-3 TGTGCCATCAGTCCAGGAAACACCATATATTTT CAISPGNTIYF
15 . TRBD2 TRBJ2-7 TRBV7-2 TGTGCCAGCAGCTTATTAGCGGGTGTATCCTACGAGCAGTACTTC CASSLLAGVSYEQYF
16 . TRBD2 TRBJ2-7 TRBV7-9 TGTGCCAGCAGCTCGCACTCTACTAGCGGGAGATACGAGCAGTACTTC CASSSHSTSGRYEQYF
13 . TRBD1 TRBJ2-7 TRBV27 TGTGCCAGCAGCCCGGGACAGACCTACGAGCAGTACTTC CASSPGQTYEQYF
15 . . TRBJ2-7 TRBV11-3 TGTGCCAGCAGCTGGGGGTGGACGGGAGCTAACGAGCAGTACTTC CASSWGWTGANEQYF
15 . . TRBJ2-7 TRBV28 TGTGCCAGCAGTTGGGGGGGGCTAAGCTCCTACGAGCAGTACTTC CASSWGGLSSYEQYF
14 . TRBD1 TRBJ2-2 TRBV29-1 TGCAGCGCCGGAGCAGGGGGCTCCACCGGGGAGCTGTTTTTT CSAGAGGSTGELFF
13 few . TRBJ1-2 TRBV18 TGTGCCAGCTCGGACGGTTATAACTATGGCTACACCTTC CASSDGYNYGYTF
14 . TRBD1 TRBJ2-7 TRBV5-1 TGCGCCAGCAGCTTGAAGACAGGGGGCGCGGAAATATCGTTC CASSLKTGGAEISF
13 once . TRBJ2-7 TRBV30 TGTGCCTGGAGTAGCACTCCCCCCTACGAGCAGTACTTC CAWSSTPPYEQYF
15 . TRBD1 TRBJ2-7 TRBV2 TGTGCCAGCAGTGAGGGGGACAGCGAGACCTACGAGCAGTACTTC CASSEGDSETYEQYF
15 . TRBD1 TRBJ1-2 TRBV4-3 TGCGCCAGCAGCCAGGAAAGACAGGGGTACTATGGCTACACCTTC CASSQERQGYYGYTF
13 . . TRBJ1-5 TRBV27 TGTGCCAGCAGTTTCGATCGGGGTCAGCCCCAGCATTTT CASSFDRGQPQHF
17 few TRBD2 TRBJ2-2 TRBV30 TGTGCCTGGATATCGCTAGCGGGAGGGGTCGACACCGGGGAGCTGTTTTTT CAWISLAGGVDTGELFF
14 . . TRBJ2-5 TRBV7-6 TGTGCCAGCAGCCTACCGGTTGATTCCGAGACCCAGTACTTC CASSLPVDSETQYF
14 . . TRBJ2-7 TRBV7-8 TGTGCCAGCAGCTCGACCCCAAACCCCTACGAGCAGTACTTC CASSSTPNPYEQYF